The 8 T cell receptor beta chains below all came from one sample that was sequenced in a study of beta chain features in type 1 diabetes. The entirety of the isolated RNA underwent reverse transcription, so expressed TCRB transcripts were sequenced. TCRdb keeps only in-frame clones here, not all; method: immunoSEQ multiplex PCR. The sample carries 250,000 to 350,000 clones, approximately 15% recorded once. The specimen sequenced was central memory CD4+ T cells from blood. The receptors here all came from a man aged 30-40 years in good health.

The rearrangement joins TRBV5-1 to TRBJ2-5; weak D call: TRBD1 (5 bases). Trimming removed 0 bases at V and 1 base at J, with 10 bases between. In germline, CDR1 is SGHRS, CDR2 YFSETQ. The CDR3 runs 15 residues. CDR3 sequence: CASSLGGAAQETQYF. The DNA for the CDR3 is TGCGCCAGCAGCTTGGGTGGGGCCGCCCAAGAGACCCAGTACTTC.

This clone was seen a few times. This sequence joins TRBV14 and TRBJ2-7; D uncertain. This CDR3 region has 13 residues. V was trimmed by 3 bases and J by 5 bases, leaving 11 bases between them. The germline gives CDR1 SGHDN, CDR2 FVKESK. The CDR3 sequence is CASSQAGFNEQYF. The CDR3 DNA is TGTGCCAGCAGCCAGGCTGGTTTCAACGAGCAGTACTTC.

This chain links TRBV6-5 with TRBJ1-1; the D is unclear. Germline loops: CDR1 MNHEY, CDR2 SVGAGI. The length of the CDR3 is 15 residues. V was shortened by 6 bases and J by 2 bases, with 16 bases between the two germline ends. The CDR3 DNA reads TGTGCCAGCAGCCCTTCAACCGCCCGAAACACTGAAGCTTTCTTT. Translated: CASSPSTARNTEAFF.

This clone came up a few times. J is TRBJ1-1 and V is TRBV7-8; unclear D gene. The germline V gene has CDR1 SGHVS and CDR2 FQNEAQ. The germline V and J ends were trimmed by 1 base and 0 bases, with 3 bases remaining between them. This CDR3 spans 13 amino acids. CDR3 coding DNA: TGTGCCAGCAGCTTAGTTATGAACACTGAAGCTTTCTTT. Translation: CASSLVMNTEAFF.

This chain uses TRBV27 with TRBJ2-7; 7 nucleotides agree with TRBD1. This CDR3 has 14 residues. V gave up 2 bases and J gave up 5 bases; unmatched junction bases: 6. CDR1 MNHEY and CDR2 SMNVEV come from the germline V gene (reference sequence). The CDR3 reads CASSLRGGGDEQYV. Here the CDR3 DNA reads TGTGCCAGCAGTTTAAGAGGGGGCGGCGACGAGCAGTACGTC.

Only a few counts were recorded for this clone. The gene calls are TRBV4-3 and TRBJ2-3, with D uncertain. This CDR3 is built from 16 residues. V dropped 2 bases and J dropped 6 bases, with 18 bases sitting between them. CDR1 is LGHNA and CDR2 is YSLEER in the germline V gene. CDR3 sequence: CASSQSFATQRDTQYF. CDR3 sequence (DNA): TGCGCCAGCAGCCAAAGCTTTGCGACCCAGAGGGATACGCAGTATTTT.

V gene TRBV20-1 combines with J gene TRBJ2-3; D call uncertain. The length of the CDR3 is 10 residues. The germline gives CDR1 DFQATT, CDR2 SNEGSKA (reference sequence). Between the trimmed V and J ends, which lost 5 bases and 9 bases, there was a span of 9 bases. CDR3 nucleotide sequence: TGCAGTGCTTCACGGGCAACGCAGTATTTT. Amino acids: CSASRATQYF.

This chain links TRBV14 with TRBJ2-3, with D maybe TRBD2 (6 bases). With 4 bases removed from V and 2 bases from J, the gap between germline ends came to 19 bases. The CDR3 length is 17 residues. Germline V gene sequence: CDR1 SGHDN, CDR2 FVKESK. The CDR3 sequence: CASSPQTGGVYTDTQYF. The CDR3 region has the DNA TGTGCCAGCAGCCCGCAGACCGGCGGGGTATACACAGATACGCAGTATTTT.